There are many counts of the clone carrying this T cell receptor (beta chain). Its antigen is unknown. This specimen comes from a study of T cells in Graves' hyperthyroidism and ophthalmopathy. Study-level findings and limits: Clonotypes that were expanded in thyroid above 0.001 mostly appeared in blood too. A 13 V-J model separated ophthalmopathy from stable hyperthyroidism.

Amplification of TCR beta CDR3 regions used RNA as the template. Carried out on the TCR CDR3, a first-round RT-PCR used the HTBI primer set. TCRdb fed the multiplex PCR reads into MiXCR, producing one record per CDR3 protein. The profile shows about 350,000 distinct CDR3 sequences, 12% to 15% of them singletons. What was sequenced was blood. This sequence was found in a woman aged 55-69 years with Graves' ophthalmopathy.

CDR3: CASSPLAGESNEQYF. CDR3 DNA: TGTGCCAGCAGCCCCCTAGCGGGAGAAAGTAACGAGCAGTACTTC. V gene TRBV28 combines with J gene TRBJ2-7; 10 positions agree with TRBD2. Germline loops: CDR1 MDHEN, CDR2 SYDVKM. J gave up 5 bases and V 6 bases, and 10 bases lay outside the gene matches. The CDR3 spans 15 residues.